These T cell receptor beta chains were read from a single sample in a study of T cell responses to AZD1222 COVID-19 vaccine. Repertoires were generated with immunoSEQ multiplex PCR, while TCRdb's copy carries only in-frame clones and drops some. The sample yields around 77,000 clones, roughly 89% seen once. Sequencing was performed on peripheral blood, taken on day 0 of AZD1222 vaccination. All receptors come from an adult in good health. CDR3s include the opening cysteine and the closing phenylalanine or tryptophan. The D gene is left open where the match is weak. Not all rows give a size; the values are once, few, many and, for expanded clones, a class.

clone_size j_call d_call v_call cdr3_aa cdr3_nt
. TRBJ2-2 TRBD1 TRBV18 CASFNRGLTGELFF TGTGCCAGCTTCAACAGGGGGCTCACCGGGGAGCTGTTTTTT
few TRBJ1-4 TRBD1 TRBV25-1 CASSEYGDREKLFF TGTGCCAGCAGTGAATATGGGGACAGAGAAAAACTGTTTTTT
. TRBJ2-7 . TRBV9 CASSVARGDGEQYF TGTGCCAGCAGCGTAGCCAGGGGAGATGGCGAGCAGTACTTC
. TRBJ1-1 TRBD1 TRBV9 CASSSGQGVGEAFF TGTGCCAGCAGCTCCGGACAGGGGGTTGGTGAAGCTTTCTTT
. TRBJ2-7 TRBD1 TRBV5-6 CASSLQGPTSYEQYF TGTGCCAGCAGCCTACAGGGGCCAACCTCCTACGAGCAGTACTTC
. TRBJ1-2 . TRBV27 CASSADRLDGYTF TGTGCCAGCAGTGCCGACAGGCTAGACGGCTACACCTTC
. TRBJ1-2 . TRBV30 CAWSAMEGYTF TGTGCCTGGAGTGCAATGGAAGGCTACACCTTC
. TRBJ2-4 . TRBV4-1 CASSQDRGSYIQYF TGCGCCAGCAGCCAAGACAGGGGTTCGTACATTCAGTACTTC
few TRBJ2-1 . TRBV2 CASSVYGHLSSYNEQFF TGTGCCAGCAGTGTCTACGGCCACCTTTCCTCCTACAATGAGCAGTTCTTC
. TRBJ1-1 . TRBV19 CASTQVVNTEAFF TGTGCCAGTACCCAAGTGGTGAACACTGAAGCTTTCTTT
. TRBJ2-7 TRBD1 TRBV4-3 CASSQDQTGGLPYEQYF TGCGCCAGCAGCCAAGACCAGACAGGGGGTCTTCCCTACGAGCAGTACTTC
. TRBJ2-1 TRBD2 TRBV9 CASSPREGLAGGSDEQFF TGTGCCAGCAGCCCACGCGAGGGACTAGCGGGAGGGAGTGATGAGCAGTTCTTC
. TRBJ1-1 TRBD1 TRBV5-1 CASYIGPGQGVTEAFF TGCGCCAGCTACATCGGTCCGGGACAGGGGGTAACTGAAGCTTTCTTT
. TRBJ1-5 TRBD1 TRBV5-8 CASSLTGGSNQPQHF TGTGCCAGCAGCTTGACAGGGGGGAGCAATCAGCCCCAGCATTTT
. TRBJ2-1 TRBD1 TRBV7-7 CASSSGTGSFNEQFF TGTGCCAGCAGCTCCGGGACAGGGAGTTTCAATGAGCAGTTCTTC
. TRBJ2-7 . TRBV27 CASSLFAGAGDSEQYF TGTGCCAGCAGTTTATTCGCAGGGGCGGGGGATTCCGAGCAGTACTTC
. TRBJ1-2 . TRBV2 CASSDDLGGYGYTF TGTGCCAGCAGTGATGATCTCGGAGGGTATGGCTACACCTTC
. TRBJ2-1 . TRBV5-6 CASSFDRTAVNEQFF TGTGCCAGCAGCTTCGACAGGACCGCCGTCAATGAGCAGTTCTTC
. TRBJ2-1 TRBD1 TRBV28 CASTGGYNEQFF TGTGCCAGCACAGGGGGCTACAATGAGCAGTTCTTC
. TRBJ2-5 . TRBV5-5 CASSLVPSARETQYF TGTGCCAGCAGCTTGGTACCCAGCGCTAGGGAGACCCAGTACTTC
. TRBJ1-1 . TRBV30 CAWSVLSGLAFF TGTGCCTGGAGTGTACTTTCAGGGTTGGCTTTCTTT
. TRBJ1-2 . TRBV3-1/TRBV3-2 CASSQEGSLSYGYTF TGTGCCAGCAGCCAAGAGGGCAGCTTATCCTATGGCTACACCTTC